This is a list of T cell receptor beta chains from one sample in a study of identical twins. TCRdb processed the 5' RACE reads anew with MiXCR; each CDR3 protein has one entry. This repertoire shows 310,000 or so distinct CDR3 sequences, 9.5% found once; its top ten account for approximately 6.6%. These data are also associated with another study on yellow fever vaccine responses in identical twins.

Sequencing input: CD8+ T cells sorted from blood. Receptors originate from a woman under 30 in good health. Each CDR3 is given with its conserved first and last residue. A D gene is named only where the DNA matches it firmly. Clone size, where shown, is once, few, many, or a class for clones that have expanded.

CDR3 length | D gene | clone size | J gene | V gene | CDR3 DNA | CDR3 protein
17 | - | few | TRBJ2-7 | TRBV7-9 | TGTGCCAGCAGCTTTGCCCTCGACAGCGATAACTCCTACGAGCAGTACTTC | CASSFALDSDNSYEQYF
12 | - | many | TRBJ2-3 | TRBV28 | TGTGCCAGCAGCCCTATCACAGATACGCAGTATTTT | CASSPITDTQYF
16 | - | many | TRBJ2-4 | TRBV5-1 | TGCGCCAGCAGCTTGGCTCGGGCCAACTATCGGGACATTCAGTACTTC | CASSLARANYRDIQYF
16 | TRBD1 | many | TRBJ1-1 | TRBV29-1 | TGCAGCGCCTCGACCGGGACAGGGAAGGGGAACACTGAAGCTTTCTTT | CSASTGTGKGNTEAFF
12 | TRBD1 | - | TRBJ1-2 | TRBV29-1 | TGCAGCGCCCAGGGACAGGCCTACGGCTACACCTTC | CSAQGQAYGYTF
13 | - | many | TRBJ2-2 | TRBV7-9 | TGTGCCAGCAGCCCCCCCCCGGCCGGGGAGCTGTTTTTT | CASSPPPAGELFF
16 | - | - | TRBJ2-5 | TRBV2 | TGTGCCAGCAGTGAAGGCATCTGGGCCCCCTCGGGGGCCCAGTACTTC | CASSEGIWAPSGAQYF
12 | - | - | TRBJ2-7 | TRBV11-1 | TGTGCCAGCAGCGGGACCGCAATAGGGCAGTACTTC | CASSGTAIGQYF
15 | - | - | TRBJ2-7 | TRBV6-5 | TGTGCCAGCAGTTACAACGTGGGGGGGCCGGGGGAGCAGTACTTC | CASSYNVGGPGEQYF
20 | - | - | TRBJ2-4 | TRBV6-2/TRBV6-3 | TGTGCCAGCAGTTACCTTTCTACCTCGTTGGACATACTAGCCAAAAACATTCAGTACTTC | CASSYLSTSLDILAKNIQYF
14 | - | - | TRBJ1-3 | TRBV7-9 | TGTGCCAAAGACGGATCCAACTCTGGAAACACCATATATTTT | CAKDGSNSGNTIYF
15 | - | many | TRBJ2-2 | TRBV6-4 | TGTGCCAGCAGTACCGGACAAGCGAACACCGGGGAGCTGTTTTTT | CASSTGQANTGELFF
15 | - | - | TRBJ2-5 | TRBV5-1 | TGCGCCAGCAGCTTTGCTCTAGGAACGCAAGAGACCCAGTACTTC | CASSFALGTQETQYF
14 | TRBD1 | - | TRBJ1-1 | TRBV19 | TGTGCCAGTAGTGTGACAGGGGGCAGTACTGAAGCTTTCTTT | CASSVTGGSTEAFF
16 | - | many | TRBJ1-1 | TRBV6-5 | TGTGCCAGCAGTTACGGAGTCACAGGGCCGACCCTAGGAGCTTTCTTT | CASSYGVTGPTLGAFF
18 | TRBD2 | few | TRBJ2-7 | TRBV3-1 | TGTGCCAGCAGCCATGCCCGGTCGACTAGCGGGAGTGTGTACGAGCAGTACTTC | CASSHARSTSGSVYEQYF
16 | - | - | TRBJ2-2 | TRBV2 | TGTGCCAGCAGTGAAAGTGGGGGGGCGAACACCGAGGAGCTGTTTTTT | CASSESGGANTEELFF
15 | TRBD2 | few | TRBJ2-1 | TRBV27 | TGTGCCAGCAGTTCCAGACTAGCGGGGAGCAATGAGCAGTTCTTC | CASSSRLAGSNEQFF
20 | - | many | TRBJ2-3 | TRBV7-8 | TGTGCCAGCAGCTTAGCTCCCCTCGGGCGGGGCTCTAATACGTTCGGTACGCAGTATTTT | CASSLAPLGRGSNTFGTQYF
14 | TRBD1 | - | TRBJ2-3 | TRBV15 | TGTGCCACCAGCTGGACAGGGGGCCCAGATACGCAGTATTTT | CATSWTGGPDTQYF
14 | - | - | TRBJ2-1 | TRBV30 | TGTGCCTGGAGTCCAGGGACACTGTACAATGAGCAGTTCTTC | CAWSPGTLYNEQFF
16 | TRBD2 | many | TRBJ2-1 | TRBV11-1 | TGTGCCAGCAGCTTAGGTCTCGGGGGGATAGAGAATGAGCAGTTCTTC | CASSLGLGGIENEQFF
12 | - | few | TRBJ2-1 | TRBV6-6 | TGTGCCAGCGGTACCAATGGGGCGGAGCAGTTCTTC | CASGTNGAEQFF
15 | - | - | TRBJ2-2 | TRBV29-1 | TGCAGCGCACGACAGGACTTAGTAAACACCGGGGAGCTGTTTTTT | CSARQDLVNTGELFF
12 | TRBD1 | many | TRBJ2-7 | TRBV7-9 | TGTGCCACACAGGGGCTCGGGTACGAGCAGTACTTC | CATQGLGYEQYF
17 | - | many | TRBJ2-2 | TRBV5-1 | TGCGCCAGCAGCTTGGCGAAATCCGGGACACCCTTCCGGGAGCTGTTTTTT | CASSLAKSGTPFRELFF
15 | - | few | TRBJ2-1 | TRBV20-1 | TGCAGTGCTAGGCTTACAGAAAAGGCCCTCAATGAGCAGTTCTTC | CSARLTEKALNEQFF
18 | TRBD2 | few | TRBJ2-3 | TRBV5-1 | TGCGCCAGCAGCCCTATACTAGCGGGAGGGCCAACGGGAGATACGCAGTATTTT | CASSPILAGGPTGDTQYF
14 | - | - | TRBJ2-4 | TRBV5-1 | TGCGCCAGCAGCTTGGTGGGGGACGAGGACATTCAGTACTTC | CASSLVGDEDIQYF
17 | TRBD2 | - | TRBJ2-2 | TRBV4-1 | TGCGCCAGCAGCCAAGATGGGGCTAGCGGGCACACCGGGGAGCTGTTTTTT | CASSQDGASGHTGELFF
14 | - | many | TRBJ2-7 | TRBV4-3 | TGCGCCAGCAGCCAAGACCCCGAGGGCTACGAGCAGTACTTC | CASSQDPEGYEQYF
12 | - | few | TRBJ1-2 | TRBV12-3/TRBV12-4 | TGTGCCAGCAGTTTAGGAATCTTGGGCTACACCTTC | CASSLGILGYTF
14 | - | few | TRBJ2-2 | TRBV10-2 | TGCGCCAGCAGTGAGTCGGGGGTACCCGGGGAGCTGTTTTTT | CASSESGVPGELFF
14 | TRBD1 | - | TRBJ2-7 | TRBV29-1 | TGCAGCGTTAATTCCGGGCAGGGGGCCTACGAGCAGTACTTC | CSVNSGQGAYEQYF
13 | - | many | TRBJ2-3 | TRBV20-1 | TGCAGCTCAACCTTTTTAGGCACAGATACGCAGTATTTT | CSSTFLGTDTQYF
13 | - | many | TRBJ2-3 | TRBV12-3/TRBV12-4 | TGTGCCAGCAGTGGGACGAGCACAGATACGCAGTATTTT | CASSGTSTDTQYF
15 | - | - | TRBJ2-5 | TRBV7-9 | TGTGCCAGCAGCCCCCGGCTCCACAACCAAGAGACCCAGTACTTC | CASSPRLHNQETQYF
15 | TRBD1 | many | TRBJ2-7 | TRBV15 | TGTGCCACCAGCAGAGGCGGGACAGGGCTGTACGAGCAGTACTTC | CATSRGGTGLYEQYF
16 | - | many | TRBJ1-4 | TRBV4-3 | TGCGCCAGCAGCCAAGATCCCGGGCGCTGGGATGAAAAACTGTTTTTT | CASSQDPGRWDEKLFF
14 | - | few | TRBJ2-4 | TRBV20-1 | TGCAGTGCCGCCTCCCCCTCACTCAAAAACATTCAGTACTTC | CSAASPSLKNIQYF
12 | - | few | TRBJ2-1 | TRBV14 | TGTGCCAGCAGCTACAGCGTCCATGAGCAGTTCTTC | CASSYSVHEQFF
14 | TRBD1 | - | TRBJ1-1 | TRBV6-2/TRBV6-3 | TGTGCCAGCGGGGACAGGGTGATGAACACTGAAGCTTTCTTT | CASGDRVMNTEAFF
13 | TRBD2 | - | TRBJ2-5 | TRBV20-1 | TGCAGTGCCCTTAGCGGGGTCCGGGAGACCCAGTACTTC | CSALSGVRETQYF
15 | - | many | TRBJ2-2 | TRBV13 | TGTGCCAGCAGCTCGAATAAGGTGAACACCGGGGAGCTGTTTTTT | CASSSNKVNTGELFF
13 | - | - | TRBJ1-1 | TRBV7-6 | TGTGCCAGCAGCCTCGGCCCCCGGTGGGAAGCTTTCTTT | CASSLGPRWEAFF
17 | TRBD2 | many | TRBJ2-5 | TRBV20-1 | TGCAGTGCTAGAGATGCGCACCTAGCGGGGGGACAGGAGACCCAGTACTTC | CSARDAHLAGGQETQYF
11 | - | many | TRBJ2-7 | TRBV20-1 | TGCAGTGCTAGACTCACCTACGAGCAGTACTTC | CSARLTYEQYF
10 | TRBD1 | few | TRBJ1-2 | TRBV20-1 | TGCTTGACAGGGAACTATGGCTACACCTTC | CLTGNYGYTF
17 | TRBD2 | few | TRBJ2-3 | TRBV28 | TGTGCCAGCAGTTTGATCGGGACTACGTCGCTAGGGGATACGCAGTATTTT | CASSLIGTTSLGDTQYF
18 | - | - | TRBJ2-6 | TRBV4-1 | TGCGCCAGCAGCCCAGGCGAGGGGTACTTAGGTGGGGCCAACGTCCTGACTTTC | CASSPGEGYLGGANVLTF